This TCR beta chain emerged from a study of blood T cell repertoires in COVID-19. Overall study context: Collection of acute and convalescent COVID-19 samples took place in the United States, Italy and Spain. PBMCs, B-cell-depleted T cells, or T cells provided the cDNA or gDNA that made up the material.

The authors' processing: Reference gene primer amplification gave nucleated cell count estimates. Assay used: immunoSEQ multiplex PCR; TCRdb lists only in-frame clones, some missing. The D gene and trimming were derived from the DNA, and the V and J assignments and clone size from that table. Here the sample spans around 440,000 clones, approximately 88% being singletons. CDR1 MNHNS and CDR2 SASEGT come from the germline V gene. The CDR3 has 17 amino acids. Trimming removed 0 bases from V and 5 bases from J; junction bases left unmatched: 8. The Seattle patients, enrolled during active infection, were followed longitudinally.

The receptor was isolated from a woman aged 50 to 65 with COVID-19, enrolled during active disease. Sequencing was performed on peripheral blood. The genes are TRBV6-1 and TRBJ2-3; 10 bases line up with TRBD1. CDR3 residues: CASSEALTGGEGDTQYF. The CDR3, as DNA: TGTGCCAGCAGTGAAGCGTTGACAGGGGGCGAGGGAGATACGCAGTATTTT.